This T cell receptor beta chain derives from a study of T cells after yellow fever vaccination. Study-level background: Where fractions had low cell numbers, libraries were prepared from them with the SMART-Seq v4 Ultra Low Input RNA kit.

TCR cDNA, made by 5'RACE template switching, carried an added universal primer site and UMIs. TCRdb re-called the 5' RACE reads with MiXCR, one entry per CDR3 protein. The sample consists of about 360,000 distinct CDR3 sequences, roughly 6.2% of them appearing once. This clonotype was observed many times. What it binds is not known. The study's findings and limits: Researchers report a weaker secondary response that nonetheless peaked faster, day 5 versus 15. Most clones from primary vaccination were detected again post-booster (96% CD4, roughly 85% CD8).

Germline V CDR1 and CDR2: SNHLY, FYNNEI. This CDR3 region has 15 residues. With 5 bases clipped from V and 8 bases from J, the junction kept 7 bases outside the gene matches. The sequencing used PBMCs, collected 5 days after the yellow fever booster vaccination. The chain uses TRBV2 and TRBJ2-1; the match to TRBD2 covers 12 bases. The clonotype originates from a man younger than 40 who received the YFV17D yellow fever vaccine. CDR3: CASSKRLAGVDEQFF. The DNA of the CDR3 is TGTGCCAGCAGTAAACGACTAGCGGGAGTTGATGAGCAGTTCTTC.